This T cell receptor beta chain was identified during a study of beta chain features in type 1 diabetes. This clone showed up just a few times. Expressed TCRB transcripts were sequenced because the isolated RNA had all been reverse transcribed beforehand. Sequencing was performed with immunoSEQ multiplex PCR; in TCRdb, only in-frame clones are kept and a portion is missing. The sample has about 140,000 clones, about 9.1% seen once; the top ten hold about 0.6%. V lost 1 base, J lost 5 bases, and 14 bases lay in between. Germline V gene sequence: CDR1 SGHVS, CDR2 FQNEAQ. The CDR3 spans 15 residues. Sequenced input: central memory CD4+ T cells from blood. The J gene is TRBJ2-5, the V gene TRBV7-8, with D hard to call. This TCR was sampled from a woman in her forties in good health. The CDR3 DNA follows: TGTGCCAGCAGCTTAGATCCTCATCCGCGGGAGACCCAGTACTTC. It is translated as CASSLDPHPRETQYF.